This T cell receptor beta chain was sequenced for a study of blood T cell repertoires in COVID-19. Participant age was about 18 to 89 years, and participants resided in roughly 25 US areas. Grouping used clinical history reported by participants in a survey and questionnaire. Each recovered donor of Cohort 3 presented with two negative PCRs, clearance, or symptom resolution. Methods used by the authors: Reference gene primers were amplified, and this amplification served to estimate nucleated cell counts. Using immunoSEQ multiplex PCR, the repertoire was profiled, and TCRdb retains in-frame clones only, with some absent. V and J calls and clone size come straight from that table; D and trimming were deduced from the DNA. The data hold 200,000 or so clones, with more than 65% observed a single time. This CDR3 spans 16 amino acids. Trimming shortened V by 3 bases and J by 0 bases, and 14 bases separated the two germline ends. Germline V gene sequence: CDR1 SEHNR, CDR2 FQNEAQ (reference sequence).

The table lists this clone with a count of one. The clonotype was recovered from a man aged 40-55 years who had recovered from COVID-19. V gene TRBV7-9 combines with J gene TRBJ1-1; a possible D gene is TRBD1 (6 bases). Material: PBMCs or T cells enriched from blood (not recorded which). The DNA of the CDR3 is TGTGCCAGCAGCTTCGTCGGCAGGGGTGTGAACACTGAAGCTTTCTTT. Residues: CASSFVGRGVNTEAFF.